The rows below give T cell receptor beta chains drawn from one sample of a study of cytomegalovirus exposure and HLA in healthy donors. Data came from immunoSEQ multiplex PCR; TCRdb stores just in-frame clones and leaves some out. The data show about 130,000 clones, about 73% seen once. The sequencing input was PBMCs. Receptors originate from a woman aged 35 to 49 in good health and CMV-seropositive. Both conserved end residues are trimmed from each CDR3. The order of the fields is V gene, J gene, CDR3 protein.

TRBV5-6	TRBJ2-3	ASNRLSLDTQY
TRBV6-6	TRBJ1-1	ASTDSLNTEAF
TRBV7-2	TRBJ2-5	ASSLTGLGQETQY
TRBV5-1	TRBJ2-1	ATSQGGNNEQF
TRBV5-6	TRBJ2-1	ASRRLAGEINEQF
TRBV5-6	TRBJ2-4	ASSIGLTLAKNIQY
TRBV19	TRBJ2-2	ASSRGHANTGELF
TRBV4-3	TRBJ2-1	ASSQGLAGSYNEQF
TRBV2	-	ASRSPGQAYEQY
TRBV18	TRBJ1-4	ASSPGTTNAGQGGKLF
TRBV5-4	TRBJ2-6	ASTTGQSSGANVLT
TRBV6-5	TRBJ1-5	ASSYTSSNQPQH
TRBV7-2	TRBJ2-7	ASSPPSSTGKYEQY
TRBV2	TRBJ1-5	ASSRLSSNQPQH